This T cell receptor beta chain was sequenced for a study of prognosis after radiotherapy for stage I lung cancer. About this clonotype: One end of the junction does not line up with germline, which may come from a read error.

Germline V gives CDR1 MDHEN, CDR2 SYDVKM. CDR3 size: 14 residues. The authors amplified TCR beta CDR3 from genomic DNA using two-round multiplex PCR. Gene-specific TRBV and TRBJ primers were used in PCR round one. TCRdb recomputed calls from the multiplex PCR reads with MiXCR, one row per CDR3 protein. The sample shows fewer than 25,000 distinct CDR3 sequences, less than 50% of them seen only once. The sequenced sample was PBMCs, obtained before or after stereotactic body radiation therapy (not recorded which). This TCR was recovered from a donor aged 50 or older with non-small cell lung cancer. This chain uses TRBV28 with TRBJ2-2, with D perhaps matching TRBD2 (6 bases). The CDR3 region is CASILMGGAGRAHF. CDR3 sequence (DNA): TGTGCCAGCATTTTAATGGGAGGAGCTGGTCGAGCCCATTTT.